This TCR beta chain was recovered during a study of blood T cell repertoires in COVID-19 (dated by TCRdb to about 2020). Context from the whole study: Samples covering the acute and convalescent phases of COVID-19 were provided by collaborators in the United States, Italy and Spain. The material from the prospective study consisted of cDNA or gDNA derived from T cells, B-cell-depleted T cells, or PBMCs. Deeply sampled blood TCRbeta repertoires from subjects exposed to, actively infected with, or recovered from COVID-19 were included in the dataset. The repertoires were released in a freely available public database meant as a resource for research on the immune response to SARS-CoV-2. The samples were drawn from the first 160 participants of the ongoing ImmuneRACE study and from more than 1,000 subjects provided by 6 global collaborators. The sample metadata nearly always contained a de-identified subject ID, COVID-19 status, age in years and sex. Where available, HLA class I and class II types were taken from metadata supplied by the sample provider and were not determined by assay-based typing.

Of note for this clone: Its antigen is still unknown. Nothing much larger sits one base from this clone, and base qualities are not available.

TCRbeta CDR3 regions were amplified from genomic DNA using the immunoSEQ Assay, a bias-controlled multiplex PCR. As for the original processing: The number of nucleated cells in each sample was estimated by amplification of reference gene primers within the assay. To quantify the absolute abundance of each unique TCRbeta CDR3 rearrangement, sequence reads were collapsed and filtered. For each sample, productive Simpson clonality was calculated by taking the square root of Simpson's diversity index across productive rearrangements. As stored in TCRdb, this immuneACCESS dataset retains in-frame rearrangements with V and J assigned. A fraction of the clones does not appear; measured against another copy, unresolved V genes explain less than half of the discrepancy, and the remainder lacks a known reason. The DNA gave D and trimming, while V, J and clone size come from that table. In this sample the table shows about 310,000 clones, just under 90% of which occur a single time. The top ten hold roughly a tenth of the sample.

Spanning cysteine to phenylalanine, the CDR3 consists of 13 amino acids. Only the CDR3 portion is preserved as DNA: 39 bases, with reading frame beginning at the first base. At the junction V is shortened by 1 base and J by 8 bases; bases outside the gene matches: 4. The germline V gene specifies SQVTM as CDR1 and ANQGSEA as CDR2. In the prospective study, participants were roughly 18 to 95 years old, resided in under 30 geographic areas of the United States, and were enrolled through a virtual design. In the prospective study, participants were assigned to cohorts based on the clinical history participants reported in a screening survey and a study questionnaire. Recovered participants in ImmuneRACE Cohort 3 were defined by two consecutive negative NP/OP PCR tests, clearance by a healthcare professional, or resolution of symptoms. Mobile phlebotomists in the prospective study collected whole blood, serum and a nasopharyngeal or oropharyngeal swab from every participant. Additional blood draws and questionnaires over an approximately 2-month period could optionally be provided by prospective study participants. Before DNA extraction, prospective study blood samples were shipped either frozen or at room temperature.

What the research found in general, with its limitations: How much clinical and demographic metadata was included differed by source and by participant, and the metadata was provided uncurated.

Recombination linked TRBV29-1 to TRBJ2-1; 8 nucleotides in the junction match TRBD2. The sequence was obtained from a woman in her twenties or thirties who had recovered from COVID-19. Sequencing used PBMCs or T cells enriched from blood (not recorded which). The CDR3: CSVEVLAGDEQFF. The bases read TGCAGCGTTGAAGTGCTAGCGGGCGATGAGCAGTTCTTC.